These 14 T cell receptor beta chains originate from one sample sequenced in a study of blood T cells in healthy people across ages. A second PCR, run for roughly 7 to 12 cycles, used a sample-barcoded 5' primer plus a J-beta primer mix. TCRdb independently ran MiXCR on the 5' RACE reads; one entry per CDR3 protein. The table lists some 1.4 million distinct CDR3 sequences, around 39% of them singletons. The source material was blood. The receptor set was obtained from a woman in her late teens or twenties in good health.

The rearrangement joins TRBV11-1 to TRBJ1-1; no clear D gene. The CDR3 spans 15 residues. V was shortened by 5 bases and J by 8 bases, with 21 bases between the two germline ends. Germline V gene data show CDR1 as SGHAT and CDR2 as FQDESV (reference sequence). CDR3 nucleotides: TGTGCCAGCAGCCCAGTAGCGGGCGGCCGGCGGGAAGCTTTCTTT. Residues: CASSPVAGGRREAFF. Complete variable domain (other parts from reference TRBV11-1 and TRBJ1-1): EAEVAQSPRYKITEKSQAVAFWCDPISGHATLYWYRQILGQGPELLVQFQDESVVDDSQLPKDRFSAERLKGVDSTLKIQPAELGDSAMYLCASSPVAGGRREAFFGQGTRLTVV.

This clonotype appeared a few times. CDR3 nucleotide sequence: TGTGCCAGCACCCCGACCGGGGCAAACCAAGAGACCCAGTACTTC. Translation gives CASTPTGANQETQYF. The V and J genes are TRBV5-6 and TRBJ2-5, with D perhaps matching TRBD1 or TRBD2 (5 bases each). Germline V gene sequence: CDR1 SGHDT, CDR2 YYEEEE. This CDR3 has 15 amino acids. Trimming pared 6 bases from V and 0 bases from J, leaving 15 bases between.

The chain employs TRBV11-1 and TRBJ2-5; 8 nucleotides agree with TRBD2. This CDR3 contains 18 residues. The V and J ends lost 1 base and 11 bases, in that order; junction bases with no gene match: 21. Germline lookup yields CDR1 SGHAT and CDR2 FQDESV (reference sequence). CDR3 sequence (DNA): TGTGCCAGCAGCTTAGTTCGTATGGGCGAGCGGGGGAACAATGAGCAGTACTTC. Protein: CASSLVRMGERGNNEQYF.

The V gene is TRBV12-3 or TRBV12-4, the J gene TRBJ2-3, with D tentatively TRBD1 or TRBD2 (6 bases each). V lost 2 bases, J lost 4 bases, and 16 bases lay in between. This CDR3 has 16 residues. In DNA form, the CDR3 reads TGTGCCAGCAGTTTACTTCGGCCGGGGGCGGCAGATACGCAGTATTTT. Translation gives CASSLLRPGAADTQYF.

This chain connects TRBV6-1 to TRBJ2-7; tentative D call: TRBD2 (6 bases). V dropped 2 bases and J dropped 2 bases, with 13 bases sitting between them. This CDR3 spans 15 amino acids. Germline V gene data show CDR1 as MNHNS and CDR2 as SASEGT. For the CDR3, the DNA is TGTGCCAGCAGTGAAATGCCCGGGGGTACCTACGAGCAGTACTTC. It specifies CASSEMPGGTYEQYF.

CDR3 sequence reads: CASSLDGTTISYEQYF. CDR3 sequence (DNA): TGCGCCAGCAGCTTGGATGGGACAACGATCTCCTACGAGCAGTACTTC. The chain employs TRBV5-1 and TRBJ2-7; a weak D match, TRBD1 (6 bases). The germline V gene encodes CDR1 SGHRS and CDR2 YFSETQ. With 0 bases removed from V and 0 bases from J, the gap between germline ends came to 13 bases. This CDR3 has 16 residues. Full variable domain (remainder filled in from reference TRBV5-1 and TRBJ2-7): KAGVTQTPRYLIKTRGQQVTLSCSPISGHRSVSWYQQTPGQGLQFLFEYFSETQRNKGNFPGRFSGRQFSNSRSEMNVSTLELGDSALYLCASSLDGTTISYEQYFGPGTRLTVT.

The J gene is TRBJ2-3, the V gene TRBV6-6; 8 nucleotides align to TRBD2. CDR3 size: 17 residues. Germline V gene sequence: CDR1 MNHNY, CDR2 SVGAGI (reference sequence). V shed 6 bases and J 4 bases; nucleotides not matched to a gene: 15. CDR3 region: CASSPDPGLVNSDTQYF. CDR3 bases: TGTGCCAGCAGCCCCGACCCGGGACTAGTAAATTCAGATACGCAGTATTTT.

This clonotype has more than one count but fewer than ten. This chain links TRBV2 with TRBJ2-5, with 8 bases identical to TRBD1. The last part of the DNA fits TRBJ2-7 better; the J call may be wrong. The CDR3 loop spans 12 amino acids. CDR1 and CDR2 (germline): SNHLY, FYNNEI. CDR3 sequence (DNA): TGTGCCAGCATTAGACAGGGGTACGAGCAGTACTTC. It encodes CASIRQGYEQYF.

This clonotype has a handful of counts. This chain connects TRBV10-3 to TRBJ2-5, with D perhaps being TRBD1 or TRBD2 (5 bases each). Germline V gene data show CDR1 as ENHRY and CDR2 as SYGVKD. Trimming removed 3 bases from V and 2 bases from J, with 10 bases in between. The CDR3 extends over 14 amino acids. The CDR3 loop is CAISDGARQETQYF. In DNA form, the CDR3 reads TGTGCCATCAGTGACGGGGCCCGGCAAGAGACCCAGTACTTC.

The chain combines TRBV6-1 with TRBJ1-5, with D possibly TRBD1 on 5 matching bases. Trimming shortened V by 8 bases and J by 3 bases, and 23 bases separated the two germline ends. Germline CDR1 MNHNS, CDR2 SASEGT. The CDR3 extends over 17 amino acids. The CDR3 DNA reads TGTGCCAGCGGCCACGGGACGAACACAGAGGCCAATCAGCCCCAGCATTTT. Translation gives CASGHGTNTEANQPQHF.

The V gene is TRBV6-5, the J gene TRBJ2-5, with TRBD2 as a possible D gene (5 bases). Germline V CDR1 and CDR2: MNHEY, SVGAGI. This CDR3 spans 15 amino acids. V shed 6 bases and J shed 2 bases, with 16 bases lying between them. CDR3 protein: CASRHSAGAQETQYF. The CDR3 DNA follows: TGTGCCAGCAGACACTCGGCGGGTGCGCAAGAGACCCAGTACTTC.

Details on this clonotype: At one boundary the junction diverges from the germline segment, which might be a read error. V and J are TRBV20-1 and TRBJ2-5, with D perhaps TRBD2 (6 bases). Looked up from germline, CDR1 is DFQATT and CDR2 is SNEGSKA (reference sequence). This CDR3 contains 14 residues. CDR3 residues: CSARFQTGDYEQYF. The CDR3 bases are TGCAGTGCTAGATTCCAGACGGGAGATTACGAGCAGTACTTT.

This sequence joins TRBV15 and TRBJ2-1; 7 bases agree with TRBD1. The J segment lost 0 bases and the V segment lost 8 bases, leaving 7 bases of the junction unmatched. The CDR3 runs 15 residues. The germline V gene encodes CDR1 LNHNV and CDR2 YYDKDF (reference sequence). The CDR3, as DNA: TGTGCCACCGGTGCAAACAGGGGCTCCTACAATGAGCAGTTCTTC. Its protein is CATGANRGSYNEQFF. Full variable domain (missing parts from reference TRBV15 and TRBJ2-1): DAMVIQNPRYQVTQFGKPVTLSCSQTLNHNVMYWYQQKSSQAPKLLFHYYDKDFNNEADTPDNFQSRRPNTSFCFLDIRSPGLGDTAMYLCATGANRGSYNEQFFGPGTRLTVL.

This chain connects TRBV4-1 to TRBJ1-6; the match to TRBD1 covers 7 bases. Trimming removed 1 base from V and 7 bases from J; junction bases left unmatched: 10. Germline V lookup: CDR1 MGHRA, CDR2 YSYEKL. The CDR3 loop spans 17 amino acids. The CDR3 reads CASSQGVGDRANSPLHF. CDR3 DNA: TGCGCCAGCAGCCAAGGGGTTGGAGACAGGGCCAATTCACCCCTCCACTTT.